These 32 T cell receptor beta chains were all obtained from the same sample, sequenced in a study of blood T cell repertoires in COVID-19. TCRdb's table, derived via immunoSEQ multiplex PCR, lists solely in-frame clones and lacks some. This sample yields 200,000 to 250,000 clones, of which around 88% are seen a single time; around 1.9% belongs to the top ten. The sample comprised PBMCs or T cells enriched from blood (not recorded which). Every receptor here comes from a woman aged 50 to 65 who had recovered from COVID-19.

The rearrangement joins TRBV4-3 to TRBJ2-3; 8 bases align to TRBD1. The CDR3 consists of 15 residues. The germline gives CDR1 LGHNA, CDR2 YSLEER. V gave up 5 bases and J gave up 3 bases; unmatched junction bases: 7. Here the CDR3 reads CASSMQGALTDTQYF. CDR3 sequence (DNA): TGCGCCAGCAGCATGCAGGGGGCATTAACAGATACGCAGTATTTT.

The chain uses TRBV29-1 and TRBJ2-7; 9 bases are shared with TRBD1. The CDR3 is 14 amino acids. The germline V gene encodes CDR1 SQVTM and CDR2 ANQGSEA. V trimming: 5 bases; J trimming: 0 bases; junction bases outside the gene matches: 5. The CDR3 reads CSVFSGQGSYEQYF. The CDR3 nucleotides are TGCAGCGTTTTTTCGGGACAGGGCTCCTACGAGCAGTACTTC.

J is TRBJ2-7 and V is TRBV18; tentative D call: TRBD2 (7 bases). The CDR3 has 14 residues. Germline CDR1 reads KGHSH; CDR2 reads LQKENI. Between the trimmed V and J ends, which lost 3 bases and 7 bases, there was a span of 16 bases. CDR3 loop: CASSPIGGEMEQYF. DNA of the CDR3: TGTGCCAGCTCACCCATAGGGGGGGAAATGGAGCAGTACTTC.

V and J are TRBV6-5 and TRBJ1-1; the match to TRBD1 covers 7 bases. The V segment lost 6 bases and the J segment 0 bases; nucleotides outside the gene matches: 4. This CDR3 is 14 amino acids long. In germline, CDR1 is MNHEY, CDR2 SVGAGI. CDR3 sequence (DNA): TGTGCCAGCAGCAGGGGGGTGTTGAACACTGAAGCTTTCTTT. Encoded protein: CASSRGVLNTEAFF.

The CDR3 nucleotides are TGTGCCAGCAGGGCGGTGCAGGGCTACACCTTC. Translating it yields CASRAVQGYTF. The genes are TRBV12-3 or TRBV12-4 and TRBJ1-2; no clear D. The CDR3 covers 11 residues. V was pared by 6 bases and J by 8 bases, with 10 bases between.

For this clone: Other DNA sequences in this sample translate to the same CDR3. The chain carries TRBV5-1 and TRBJ1-6; TRBD1 aligns across 8 bases. CDR3 length: 15 amino acids. Germline CDR1 is SGHRS and CDR2 is YFSETQ. Germline trimming cut 0 bases from V and 7 bases from J; bases unmatched to any gene: 3. CDR3 region: CASSLADRANSPLHF. Here the CDR3 DNA reads TGCGCCAGCAGCTTGGCGGACAGGGCAAATTCACCCCTCCACTTT.

Only a few counts were recorded for this clone. This chain uses TRBV5-1 with TRBJ2-5, with 7 bases identical to TRBD2. Germline V lookup: CDR1 SGHRS, CDR2 YFSETQ. The ends lost 1 base at V and 1 base at J; junction bases unmatched: 7. The CDR3 contains 16 residues. Written as DNA, the CDR3 is TGCGCCAGCAGCTTGAAGCCAGCGGGGTTCCAAGAGACCCAGTACTTC. Its protein product is CASSLKPAGFQETQYF.

The chain recombines TRBV18 with TRBJ1-4; the D is unclear. The CDR3 is 13 residues long. With 3 bases removed from V and 6 bases from J, the gap between germline ends came to 8 bases. The germline gives CDR1 KGHSH, CDR2 LQKENI. As DNA, the CDR3 is TGTGCCAGCTCACCCGGTCTGGATGAAAAACTGTTTTTT. Protein product: CASSPGLDEKLFF.

J is TRBJ2-7 and V is TRBV4-1; TRBD2 is a possible D gene (6 bases). The CDR3 covers 16 residues. Trimming cost V 3 bases and J 4 bases, with 19 bases left between them. Germline CDR1 and CDR2: MGHRA and YSYEKL. The DNA of the CDR3 is TGCGCCAGCAGCCACGGCCTGGGCGGGATCGTTTACGAGCAGTACTTC. It translates to CASSHGLGGIVYEQYF.

The chain links TRBV14 to TRBJ1-2, with 11 bases that match TRBD1. CDR3 length: 17 amino acids. CDR1 SGHDN and CDR2 FVKESK come from the germline V gene. The J segment lost 2 bases and the V segment lost 0 bases, leaving 5 bases of the junction unmatched. CDR3 protein: CASSQDPWTGGNYGYTF. CDR3 nucleotide sequence: TGTGCCAGCAGCCAAGATCCCTGGACAGGGGGCAACTATGGCTACACCTTC.

The chain is built from TRBV5-1 and TRBJ2-3; 10 bases match TRBD2. This CDR3 contains 16 residues. J was trimmed by 1 base and V by 0 bases; bases with no gene match: 2. CDR1 and CDR2 from the germline V gene are SGHRS and YFSETQ. The DNA of the CDR3 is TGCGCCAGCAGCTTGGATGGACTAGCGGGCACAGATACGCAGTATTTT. This gives the protein CASSLDGLAGTDTQYF. The full variable domain, in which reference TRBV5-1 and TRBJ2-3 provide the parts outside the CDR3, is KAGVTQTPRYLIKTRGQQVTLSCSPISGHRSVSWYQQTPGQGLQFLFEYFSETQRNKGNFPGRFSGRQFSNSRSEMNVSTLELGDSALYLCASSLDGLAGTDTQYFGPGTRLTVL.

The chain recombines TRBV5-5 with TRBJ1-2; 10 bases align to TRBD1. The CDR3 extends over 15 amino acids. The V gene end was trimmed by 2 bases and the J gene end by 3 bases; junction bases not matched to a gene: 4. The V gene's germline CDR1 is SGHKS and CDR2 YYEKEE (reference sequence). CDR3 nucleotides: TGTGCCAGCAGCTTTCCGGGACAGGGGTACTATGGCTACACCTTC. Translated, it gives CASSFPGQGYYGYTF.

This clone was seen only a few times. The chain carries TRBV3-1 (or the pseudogene TRBV3-2) and TRBJ2-6; the match to TRBD1 covers 8 bases. Losses at the gene ends were 6 bases for V and 0 bases for J; bases not matched to a gene: 10. Looked up from germline, CDR1 is LGHDT and CDR2 is YNNKEL (reference sequence). CDR3 length: 18 amino acids. CDR3 region: CASRPRTGRLSGANVLTF. The DNA for the CDR3 is TGTGCCAGCAGACCTAGGACAGGGCGCCTCTCTGGGGCCAACGTCCTGACTTTC.

This clone was recorded many times. The rearrangement links TRBV12-3 or TRBV12-4 to TRBJ1-5, with no clear D. Trimming removed 6 bases at V and 7 bases at J, with 10 bases between. The CDR3 has 12 residues. CDR3 DNA: TGTGCCAGCAGCGACACATACCAGCCCCAGCATTTT. Its translation is CASSDTYQPQHF.

This clone was recorded only once. This sequence joins TRBV27 and TRBJ2-7; no firm D call. Germline V gene lookup returns CDR1 MNHEY and CDR2 SMNVEV (reference sequence). The CDR3 runs 14 residues. Trimming took off 6 bases at V and 6 bases at J, with 18 bases between the two ends. CDR3 sequence: CASSYDFSGSEQYF. The CDR3 DNA reads TGTGCCAGCAGCTACGACTTTAGTGGTTCCGAGCAGTACTTC.

This clone turned up a few times. This chain uses TRBV6-4 with TRBJ1-4, with a tentative D call TRBD1 (5 bases). CDR3 size: 14 residues. Germline CDR1 reads MRHNA; CDR2 reads SNTAGT. V shed 6 bases and J shed 7 bases, with 15 bases lying between them. The chain's CDR3 is CASSPGGRGEKLFF. Here the CDR3 DNA reads TGTGCCAGCAGCCCCGGAGGGAGGGGTGAAAAACTGTTTTTT.

The chain is built from TRBV2 and TRBJ2-1; 10 nucleotides agree with TRBD1. The J segment lost 3 bases and the V segment lost 6 bases, leaving 11 bases of the junction unmatched. Germline V lookup: CDR1 SNHLY, CDR2 FYNNEI. This CDR3 has 17 residues. The CDR3 sequence: CASRKGAGTGVYNEQFF. The DNA for the CDR3 is TGTGCCAGCAGGAAAGGGGCCGGGACAGGGGTCTACAATGAGCAGTTCTTC.

This chain links TRBV9 with TRBJ2-7; 8 bases are a match to TRBD1. This CDR3 spans 16 amino acids. Germline assignment: CDR1 SGDLS and CDR2 YYNGEE. The trim removed 0 bases at V and 2 bases at J, leaving 7 bases unmatched. CDR3 residues: CASSVAGTGRAYEQYF. The CDR3 DNA follows: TGTGCCAGCAGCGTAGCCGGGACAGGTAGGGCCTACGAGCAGTACTTC.

This chain joins TRBV7-3 and TRBJ2-5; D is possibly TRBD2 (5 bases). CDR3 size: 13 residues. CDR1 and CDR2 (germline): SGHTA, FQGTGA. V dropped 5 bases and J dropped 5 bases, with 12 bases sitting between them. CDR3 DNA sequence: TGTGCCAGCAGCGCGGACTCACTCGAGACCCAGTACTTC. This encodes CASSADSLETQYF.

This clone appeared once. The rearrangement uses TRBV27 and TRBJ1-1; D is possibly TRBD1 (6 bases). Trimming stripped 2 bases from V and 5 bases from J, with 9 bases between. Germline-derived CDR1 and CDR2 are MNHEY and SMNVEV (reference sequence). The CDR3 has 13 amino acids. The CDR3 DNA is TGTGCCAGCAGTTTAGGACAGAGGACTGAAGCTTTCTTT. It translates to CASSLGQRTEAFF.

The chain recombines TRBV19 with TRBJ1-5; D might be TRBD1 (5 bases). The CDR3 is made up of 15 amino acids. Trimming took 5 bases from V and 7 from J, leaving 18 bases between them. The germline V gene encodes CDR1 LNHDA and CDR2 SQIVND (reference sequence). CDR3 loop: CASSYFQGPGQPQHF. The CDR3 DNA is TGTGCCAGTAGTTACTTTCAGGGTCCAGGACAGCCCCAGCATTTT.

The chain has TRBV2 and TRBJ2-7, with 10 bases fitting TRBD2. V trimming: 5 bases; J trimming: 1 base; junction bases outside the gene matches: 14. CDR1 is SNHLY and CDR2 is FYNNEI in the germline V gene. The CDR3 contains 18 residues. Written as DNA, the CDR3 is TGTGCCAGCAGTCCACCGGGACTAGCGCTGACATTTTCCTACGAGCAGTACTTC. This sequence encodes CASSPPGLALTFSYEQYF.

The V call is TRBV5-4, the J call TRBJ1-5; no clear D gene. The CDR3 consists of 14 residues. V was shortened by 2 bases and J by 5 bases, with 11 bases between the two germline ends. CDR1 and CDR2 from the germline V gene are SGHNT and YYREEE (reference sequence). CDR3 nucleotides: TGTGCCAGCAGCTTCCCCGGGGATGATCAGCCCCAGCATTTT. Translating gives CASSFPGDDQPQHF.

This chain connects TRBV29-1 to TRBJ1-2; no clear D. The CDR3 length is 12 residues. Germline values: CDR1 SQVTM, CDR2 ANQGSEA. Trimming shortened V by 0 bases and J by 4 bases, and 6 bases separated the two germline ends. Here the CDR3 DNA reads TGCAGCGTTGAAGATCGGGGCTATGGCTACACCTTC. It specifies CSVEDRGYGYTF.

The chain is built from TRBV3-1 (or the pseudogene TRBV3-2) and TRBJ2-7; no clear D. Germline values: CDR1 LGHDT, CDR2 YNNKEL (reference sequence). This CDR3 comprises 14 residues. V was shortened by 4 bases and J by 1 base, with 11 bases between the two germline ends. As DNA, the CDR3 is TGTGCCAGCAGCCCTAAACGTCTATCCTACGAGCAGTACTTC. Translation gives CASSPKRLSYEQYF.

This clone appeared once. The chain recombines TRBV7-3 with TRBJ2-1; the D is unclear. Trimming pared 5 bases from V and 6 bases from J, leaving 5 bases between. From germline, CDR1 is SGHTA and CDR2 FQGTGA. This CDR3 comprises 11 residues. CDR3 protein: CASSNTNEQFF. CDR3 nucleotides: TGTGCCAGCAGCAACACCAATGAGCAGTTCTTC.

The rearrangement uses TRBV30 and TRBJ2-1, with 8 positions matching TRBD2. J gave up 6 bases and V 4 bases, and 20 bases lay outside the gene matches. Germline CDR1 is GTSNPN and CDR2 is SVGIG (reference sequence). The CDR3 spans 18 residues. DNA for the CDR3: TGTGCCTGGAATGGACTAGCAGACATCAAGAAGAGTAGCAATGAGCAGTTCTTC. Protein sequence: CAWNGLADIKKSSNEQFF.

The chain has TRBV27 and TRBJ1-5, with 9 nucleotides matching TRBD1. Per the germline V gene, CDR1 is MNHEY and CDR2 is SMNVEV (reference sequence). The trim removed 4 bases at V and 5 bases at J, leaving 9 bases unmatched. The CDR3 is 16 residues long. The CDR3 DNA is TGTGCCAGCAGTTCTATTAACAGGGGGCCGGATCAGCCCCAGCATTTT. Translation: CASSSINRGPDQPQHF.

This chain uses TRBV6-2 or TRBV6-3 with TRBJ2-7, with 10 bases matching TRBD1. Germline values: CDR1 MNHEY, CDR2 SVGEGT. Trimming took 2 bases from V and 2 from J; bases not matched to a gene: 3. This CDR3 spans 15 amino acids. In DNA, the CDR3 is TGTGCCAGCAGTTACGGGACAGGGGCTACCTACGAGCAGTACTTC. It codes for CASSYGTGATYEQYF.

The CDR3 DNA follows: TGTGCCAGCAGGTTACAGGGCGCGAAGACCCAGTACTTC. Translating it yields CASRLQGAKTQYF. This sequence joins TRBV28 and TRBJ2-5; possible D gene TRBD1, 6 bases. CDR3 size: 13 residues. Trimming took off 6 bases at V and 6 bases at J, with 14 bases between the two ends. Germline V lookup: CDR1 MDHEN, CDR2 SYDVKM.

This clone has more than one count but fewer than ten. V and J are TRBV28 and TRBJ2-5, with 9 bases fitting TRBD1. Unmatched junction bases numbered 0, after V lost 6 bases and J lost 1 base. Germline assignment: CDR1 MDHEN and CDR2 SYDVKM. CDR3 length equals 13 residues. CDR3 loop: CASRQGAQETQYF. In DNA form, the CDR3 reads TGTGCCAGCAGACAGGGGGCCCAAGAGACCCAGTACTTC.

This chain connects TRBV7-2 to TRBJ1-1; D gene unclear. Trimming pared 1 base from V and 11 bases from J, leaving 14 bases between. This CDR3 contains 13 residues. Germline-derived CDR1 and CDR2 are SGHTA and FQGNSA. The CDR3 protein is CASSLGQALLAFF. The CDR3 region has the DNA TGTGCCAGCAGCTTAGGCCAGGCCCTTTTGGCTTTCTTT.